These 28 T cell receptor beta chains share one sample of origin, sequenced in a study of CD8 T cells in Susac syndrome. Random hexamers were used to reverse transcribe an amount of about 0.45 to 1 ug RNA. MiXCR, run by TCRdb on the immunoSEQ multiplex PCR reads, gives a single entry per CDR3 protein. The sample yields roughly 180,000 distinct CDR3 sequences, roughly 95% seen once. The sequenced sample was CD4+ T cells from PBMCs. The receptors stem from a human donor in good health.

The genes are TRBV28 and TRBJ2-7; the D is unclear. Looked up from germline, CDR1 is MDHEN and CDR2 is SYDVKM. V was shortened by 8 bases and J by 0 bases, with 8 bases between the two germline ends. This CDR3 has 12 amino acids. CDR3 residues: CASFLSSYEQYF. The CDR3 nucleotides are TGTGCCAGCTTTTTAAGCTCCTACGAGCAGTACTTC.

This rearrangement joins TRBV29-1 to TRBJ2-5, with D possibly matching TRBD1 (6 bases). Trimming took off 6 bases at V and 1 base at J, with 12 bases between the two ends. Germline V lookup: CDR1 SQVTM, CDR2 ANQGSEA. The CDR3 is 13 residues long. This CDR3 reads CSVQGTGQETQYF. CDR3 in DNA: TGCAGCGTACAGGGAACAGGCCAAGAGACCCAGTACTTC.

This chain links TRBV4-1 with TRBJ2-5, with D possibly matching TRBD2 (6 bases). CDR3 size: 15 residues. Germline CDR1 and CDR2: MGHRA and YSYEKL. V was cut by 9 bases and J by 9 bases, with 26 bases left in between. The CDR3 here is CASRPLGTVQRAQYF. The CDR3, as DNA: TGCGCCAGTCGGCCCCTGGGGACTGTTCAACGGGCCCAGTACTTC.

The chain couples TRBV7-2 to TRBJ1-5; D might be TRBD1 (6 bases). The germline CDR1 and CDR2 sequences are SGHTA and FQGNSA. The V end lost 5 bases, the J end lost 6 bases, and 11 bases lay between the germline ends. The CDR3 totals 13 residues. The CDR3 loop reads CASSTGIGQPQHF. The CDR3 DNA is TGTGCCAGCAGCACAGGGATAGGTCAGCCCCAGCATTTT.

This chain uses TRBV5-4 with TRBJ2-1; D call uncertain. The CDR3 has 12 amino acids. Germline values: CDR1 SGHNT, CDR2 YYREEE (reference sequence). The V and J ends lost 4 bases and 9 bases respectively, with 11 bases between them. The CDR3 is CASSPVRGEQFF. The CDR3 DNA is TGTGCCAGCAGCCCGGTCCGCGGTGAGCAGTTCTTC.

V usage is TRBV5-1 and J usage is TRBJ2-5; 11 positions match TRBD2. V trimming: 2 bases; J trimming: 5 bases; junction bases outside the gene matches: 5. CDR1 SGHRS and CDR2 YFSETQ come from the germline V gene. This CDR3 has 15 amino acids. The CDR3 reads CASSLRTSGSETQYF. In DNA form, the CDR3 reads TGCGCCAGCAGCTTACGGACTAGCGGGTCGGAGACCCAGTACTTC.

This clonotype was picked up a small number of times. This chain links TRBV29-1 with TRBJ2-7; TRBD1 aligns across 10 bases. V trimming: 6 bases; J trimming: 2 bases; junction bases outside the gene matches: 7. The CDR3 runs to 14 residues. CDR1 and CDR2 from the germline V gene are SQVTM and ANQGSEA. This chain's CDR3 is CSVTGTGDPYEQYF. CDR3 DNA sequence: TGCAGCGTCACAGGGACAGGGGACCCCTACGAGCAGTACTTC.

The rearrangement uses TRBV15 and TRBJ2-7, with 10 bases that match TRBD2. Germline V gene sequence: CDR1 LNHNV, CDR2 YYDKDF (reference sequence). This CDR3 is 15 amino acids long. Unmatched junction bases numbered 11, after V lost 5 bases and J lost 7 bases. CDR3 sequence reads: CATSSFSGRAREQYF. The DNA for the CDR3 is TGTGCCACCAGCTCCTTCAGCGGGAGGGCACGGGAGCAGTACTTC. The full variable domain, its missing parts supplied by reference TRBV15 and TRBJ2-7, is DAMVIQNPRYQVTQFGKPVTLSCSQTLNHNVMYWYQQKSSQAPKLLFHYYDKDFNNEADTPDNFQSRRPNTSFCFLDIRSPGLGDTAMYLCATSSFSGRAREQYFGPGTRLTVT.

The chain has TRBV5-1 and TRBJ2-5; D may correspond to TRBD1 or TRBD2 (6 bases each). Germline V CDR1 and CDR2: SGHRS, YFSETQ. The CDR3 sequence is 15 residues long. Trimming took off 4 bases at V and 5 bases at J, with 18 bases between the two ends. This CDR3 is CASSHGLSTGETQYF. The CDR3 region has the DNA TGCGCCAGCAGCCACGGACTATCCACAGGGGAGACCCAGTACTTC.

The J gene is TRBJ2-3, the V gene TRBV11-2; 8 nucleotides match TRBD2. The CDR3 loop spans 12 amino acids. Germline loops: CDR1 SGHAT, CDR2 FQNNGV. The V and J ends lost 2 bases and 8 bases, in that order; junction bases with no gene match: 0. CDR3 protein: CASSLTSGTQYF. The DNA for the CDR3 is TGTGCCAGCAGCTTAACTAGCGGTACGCAGTATTTT.

The CDR3 spells CASSPLTSGSYEQYF. CDR3 sequence (DNA): TGTGCCAGCAGTCCGCTGACTAGCGGGAGCTACGAGCAGTACTTC. The chain carries TRBV12-3 or TRBV12-4 and TRBJ2-7; the match to TRBD2 covers 12 bases. The junction had 5 bases not matched to a gene; V was cut back by 5 bases and J by 3 bases. The CDR3 length is 15 residues.

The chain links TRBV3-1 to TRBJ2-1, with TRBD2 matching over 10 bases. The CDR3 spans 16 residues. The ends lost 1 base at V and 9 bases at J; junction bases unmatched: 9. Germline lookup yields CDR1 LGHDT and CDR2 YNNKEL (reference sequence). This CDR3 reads CASSQAALAGELEQFF. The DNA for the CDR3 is TGTGCCAGCAGCCAAGCGGCTCTAGCGGGAGAGCTTGAGCAGTTCTTC.

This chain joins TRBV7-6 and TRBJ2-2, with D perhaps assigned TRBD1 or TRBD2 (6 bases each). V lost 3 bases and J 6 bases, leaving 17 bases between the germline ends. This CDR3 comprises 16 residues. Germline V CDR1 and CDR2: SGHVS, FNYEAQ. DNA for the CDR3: TGTGCCAGCAGCTTGTTTAGTCCAGGGGAGGCCGGGGAGCTGTTTTTT. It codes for CASSLFSPGEAGELFF. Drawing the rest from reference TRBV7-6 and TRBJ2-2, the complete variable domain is GAGVSQSPRYKVTKRGQDVALRCDPISGHVSLYWYRQALGQGPEFLTYFNYEAQQDKSGLPNDRFSAERPEGSISTLTIQRTEQRDSAMYRCASSLFSPGEAGELFFGEGSRLTVL.

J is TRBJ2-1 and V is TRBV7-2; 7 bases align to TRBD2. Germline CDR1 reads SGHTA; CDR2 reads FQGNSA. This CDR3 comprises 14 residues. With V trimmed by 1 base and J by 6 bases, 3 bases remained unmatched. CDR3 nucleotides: TGTGCCAGCAGCTTAGTAACTAGCGCCAATGAGCAGTTCTTC. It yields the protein CASSLVTSANEQFF.

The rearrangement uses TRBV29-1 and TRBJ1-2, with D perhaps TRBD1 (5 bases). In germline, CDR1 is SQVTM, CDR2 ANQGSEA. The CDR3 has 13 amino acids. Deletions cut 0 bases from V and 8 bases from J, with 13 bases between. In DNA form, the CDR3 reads TGCAGCGTTGAAGAGCAGGGCACGGTAGGCTACACCTTC. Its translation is CSVEEQGTVGYTF. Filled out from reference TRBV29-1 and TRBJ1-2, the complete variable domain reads SAVISQKPSRDICQRGTSLTIQCQVDSQVTMMFWYRQQPGQSLTLIATANQGSEATYESGFVIDKFPISRPNLTFSTLTVSNMSPEDSSIYLCSVEEQGTVGYTFGSGTRLTVV.

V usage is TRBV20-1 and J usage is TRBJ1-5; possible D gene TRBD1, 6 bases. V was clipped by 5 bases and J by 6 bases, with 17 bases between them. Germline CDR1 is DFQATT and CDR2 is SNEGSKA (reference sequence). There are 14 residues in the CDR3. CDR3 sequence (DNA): TGCAGTGCTTGGGATACAGGGAGAGTTCAGCCCCAGCATTTT. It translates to CSAWDTGRVQPQHF.

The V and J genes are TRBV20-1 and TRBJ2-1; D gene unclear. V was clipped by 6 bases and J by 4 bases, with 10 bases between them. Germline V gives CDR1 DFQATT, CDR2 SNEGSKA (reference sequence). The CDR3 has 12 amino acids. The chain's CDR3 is CSARRGYNEQFF. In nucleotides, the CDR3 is TGCAGTGCCCGGAGAGGATACAATGAGCAGTTCTTC.

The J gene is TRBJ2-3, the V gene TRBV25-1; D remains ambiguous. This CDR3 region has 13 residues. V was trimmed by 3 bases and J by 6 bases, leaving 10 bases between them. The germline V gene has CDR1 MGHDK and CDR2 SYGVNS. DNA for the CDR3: TGTGCCAGCAGTGATCCTCCCCCGGATACGCAGTATTTT. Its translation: CASSDPPPDTQYF. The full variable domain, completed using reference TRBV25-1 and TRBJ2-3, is EADIYQTPRYLVIGTGKKITLECSQTMGHDKMYWYQQDPGMELHLIHYSYGVNSTEKGDLSSESTVSRIRTEHFPLTLESARPSHTSQYLCASSDPPPDTQYFGPGTRLTVL.

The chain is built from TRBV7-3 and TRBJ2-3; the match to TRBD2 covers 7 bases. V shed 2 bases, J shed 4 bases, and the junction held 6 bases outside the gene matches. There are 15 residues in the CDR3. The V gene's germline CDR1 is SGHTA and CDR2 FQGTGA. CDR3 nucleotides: TGTGCCAGCAGCTTAGGGGCGGGAGAGGCAGATACGCAGTATTTT. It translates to CASSLGAGEADTQYF.

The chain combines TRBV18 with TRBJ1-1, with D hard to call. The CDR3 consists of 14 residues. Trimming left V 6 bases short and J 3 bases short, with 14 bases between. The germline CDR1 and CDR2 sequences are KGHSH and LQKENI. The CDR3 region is CASSLDRTHTEAFF. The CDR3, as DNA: TGTGCCAGCTCCCTGGACCGGACTCACACTGAAGCTTTCTTT.

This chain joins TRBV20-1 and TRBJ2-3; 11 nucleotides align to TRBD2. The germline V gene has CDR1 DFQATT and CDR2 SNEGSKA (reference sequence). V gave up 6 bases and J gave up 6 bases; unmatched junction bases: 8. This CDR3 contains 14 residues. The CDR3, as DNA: TGCAGTGCCAGCCTAGCGGGAGGTACCGATACGCAGTATTTT. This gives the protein CSASLAGGTDTQYF.

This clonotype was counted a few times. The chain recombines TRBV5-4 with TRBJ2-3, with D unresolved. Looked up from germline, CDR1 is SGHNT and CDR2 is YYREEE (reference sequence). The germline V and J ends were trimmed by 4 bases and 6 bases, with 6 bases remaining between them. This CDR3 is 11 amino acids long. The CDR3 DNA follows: TGTGCCAGCAGCGTCCGGGATACGCAGTATTTT. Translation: CASSVRDTQYF.

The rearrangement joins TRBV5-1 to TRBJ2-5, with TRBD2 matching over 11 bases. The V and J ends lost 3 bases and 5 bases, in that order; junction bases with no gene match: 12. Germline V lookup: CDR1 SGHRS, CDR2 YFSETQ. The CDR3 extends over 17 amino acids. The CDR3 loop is CASSSLLAGAGKETQYF. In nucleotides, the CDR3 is TGCGCCAGCAGCTCCCTACTAGCGGGAGCGGGAAAGGAGACCCAGTACTTC.

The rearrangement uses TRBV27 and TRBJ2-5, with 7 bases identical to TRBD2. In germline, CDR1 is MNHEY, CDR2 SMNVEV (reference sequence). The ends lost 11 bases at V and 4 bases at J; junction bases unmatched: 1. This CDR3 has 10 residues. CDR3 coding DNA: TGTGCCCCGGGGGGAGAGACCCAGTACTTC. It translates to CAPGGETQYF.

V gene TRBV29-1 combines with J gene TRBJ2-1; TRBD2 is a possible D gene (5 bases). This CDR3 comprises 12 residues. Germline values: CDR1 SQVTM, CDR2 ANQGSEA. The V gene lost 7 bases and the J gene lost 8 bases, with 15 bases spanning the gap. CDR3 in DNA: TGCAGCGCTTTACCGGTGAGGGATGAGCAGTTCTTC. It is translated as CSALPVRDEQFF.

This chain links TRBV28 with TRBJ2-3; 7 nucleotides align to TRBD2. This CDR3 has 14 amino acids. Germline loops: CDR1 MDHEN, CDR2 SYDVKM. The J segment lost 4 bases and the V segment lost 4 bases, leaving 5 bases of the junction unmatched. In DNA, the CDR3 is TGTGCCAGCAGTTCGGCGGGAGAGTCAGATACGCAGTATTTT. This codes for CASSSAGESDTQYF.

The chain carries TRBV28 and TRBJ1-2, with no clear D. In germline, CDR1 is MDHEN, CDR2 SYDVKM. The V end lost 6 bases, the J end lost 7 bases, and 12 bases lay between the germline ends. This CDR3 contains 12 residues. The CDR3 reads CASSLRAVGYTF. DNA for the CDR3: TGTGCCAGCAGCCTTCGTGCGGTTGGCTACACCTTC.

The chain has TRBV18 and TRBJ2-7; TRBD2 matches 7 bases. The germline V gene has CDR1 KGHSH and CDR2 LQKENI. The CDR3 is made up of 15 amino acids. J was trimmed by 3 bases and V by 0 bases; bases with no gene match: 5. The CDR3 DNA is TGTGCCAGCTCACCACCTGGAGGGAGGGTCTACGAGCAGTACTTC. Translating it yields CASSPPGGRVYEQYF.